This TCR beta chain was sequenced for a study of blood T cell repertoires in COVID-19. There are 14 residues in the CDR3. Germline V gives CDR1 MGHDK, CDR2 SYGVNS. The germline V and J ends were trimmed by 9 bases and 3 bases, with 17 bases remaining between them. The protocol was immunoSEQ multiplex PCR, while the TCRdb copy is restricted to in-frame clones and leaves out a portion. The table lists approximately 63,000 clones, about nine tenths of them singletons. The rearrangement uses TRBV25-1 and TRBJ1-1; TRBD1 is a possible D gene (6 bases). Sequenced input: peripheral blood. This TCR derives from a woman older than 75 with acute or convalescent COVID-19. CDR3 DNA: TGTGCCAGTAGGACAGAGAACGGGGACACTGAAGCTTTCTTT. This sequence encodes CASRTENGDTEAFF.